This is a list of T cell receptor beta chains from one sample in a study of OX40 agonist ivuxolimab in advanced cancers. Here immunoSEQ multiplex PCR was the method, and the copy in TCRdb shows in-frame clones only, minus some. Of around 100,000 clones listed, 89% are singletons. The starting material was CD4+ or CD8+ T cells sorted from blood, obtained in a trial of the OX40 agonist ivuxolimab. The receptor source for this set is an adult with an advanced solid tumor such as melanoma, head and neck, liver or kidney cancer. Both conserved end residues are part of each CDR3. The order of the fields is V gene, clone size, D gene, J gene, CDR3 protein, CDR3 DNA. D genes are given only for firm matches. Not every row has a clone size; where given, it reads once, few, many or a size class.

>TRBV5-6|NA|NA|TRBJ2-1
CASSLKGGNEQFF
TGTGCCAGCAGCTTAAAAGGGGGCAATGAGCAGTTCTTC
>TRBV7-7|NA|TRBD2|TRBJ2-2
CASSLRTSGNTGELFF
TGTGCCAGCAGCTTGAGGACTAGCGGCAACACCGGGGAGCTGTTTTTT
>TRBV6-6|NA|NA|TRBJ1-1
CASSYSGRGAFF
TGTGCCAGCAGTTATTCCGGACGAGGAGCTTTCTTT
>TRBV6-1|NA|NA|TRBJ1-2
CASSESQHQLGYGYTF
TGTGCCAGCAGTGAATCACAACACCAACTTGGGTATGGCTACACCTTC
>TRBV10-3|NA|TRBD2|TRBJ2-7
CATNPGGSVYEQYF
TGTGCCACCAACCCTGGCGGGAGTGTCTACGAGCAGTACTTC
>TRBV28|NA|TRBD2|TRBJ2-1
CASPSRTSGAFTDEQFF
TGTGCCAGCCCCTCTAGAACTAGCGGGGCTTTTACGGATGAGCAGTTCTTC
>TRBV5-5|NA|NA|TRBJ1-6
CASSPDPPGYSPLHF
TGTGCCAGCAGCCCAGACCCCCCTGGTTATTCACCCCTCCACTTT
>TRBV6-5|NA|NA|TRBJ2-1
CASRLTLGSYNEQFF
TGTGCCAGCAGACTTACACTAGGTTCCTACAATGAGCAGTTCTTC
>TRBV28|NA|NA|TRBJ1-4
CASSFNKGNQIDEKLFF
TGTGCCAGCTCCTTCAATAAGGGCAACCAGATAGATGAAAAACTGTTTTTT
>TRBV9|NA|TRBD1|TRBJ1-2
CASSGQGLYGYTF
TGTGCCAGCAGCGGACAGGGACTCTATGGCTACACCTTC
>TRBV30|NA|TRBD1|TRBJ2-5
CAWTPTGSQETQYF
TGTGCCTGGACCCCGACAGGGTCCCAAGAGACCCAGTACTTC
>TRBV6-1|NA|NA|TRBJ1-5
CASRPGAAQPQHF
TGTGCCAGCAGGCCGGGGGCGGCTCAGCCCCAGCATTTT
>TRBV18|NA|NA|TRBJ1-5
CASSPQGGQPQHF
TGTGCCAGCTCACCACAGGGTGGACAGCCCCAGCATTTT
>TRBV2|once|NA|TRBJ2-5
CASSETQYF
TGTGCCAGCAGTGAGACCCAGTACTTC
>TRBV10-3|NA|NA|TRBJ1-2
CAIGTGIKDYGYTF
TGTGCCATCGGGACGGGAATAAAAGACTATGGCTACACCTTC
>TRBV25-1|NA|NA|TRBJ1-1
CASSEEGGRDTEAFF
TGTGCCAGCAGTGAAGAGGGGGGTCGCGACACTGAAGCTTTCTTT
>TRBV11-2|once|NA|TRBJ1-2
CASSPLRDGPYGYTF
TGTGCCAGCAGCCCCCTCAGGGACGGACCCTATGGCTACACCTTC